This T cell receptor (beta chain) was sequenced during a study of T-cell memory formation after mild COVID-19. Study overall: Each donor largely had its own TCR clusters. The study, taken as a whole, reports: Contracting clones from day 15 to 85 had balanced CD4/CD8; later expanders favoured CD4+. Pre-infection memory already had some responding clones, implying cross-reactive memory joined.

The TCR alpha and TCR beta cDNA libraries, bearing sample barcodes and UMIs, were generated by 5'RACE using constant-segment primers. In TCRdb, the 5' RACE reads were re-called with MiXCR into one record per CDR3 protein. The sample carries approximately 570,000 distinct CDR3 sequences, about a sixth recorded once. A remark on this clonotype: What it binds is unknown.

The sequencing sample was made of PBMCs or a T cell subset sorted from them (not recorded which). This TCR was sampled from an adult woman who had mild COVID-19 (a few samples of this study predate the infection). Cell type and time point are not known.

The CDR3 is CSVGDGNYGYTF. The DNA for the CDR3 is TGCAGCGTTGGAGACGGCAACTATGGCTACACCTTC. V gene TRBV29-1 combines with J gene TRBJ1-2; D remains unclear. Trimming left V 4 bases short and J 2 bases short, with 8 bases between. The CDR3 runs 12 residues. Germline CDR1 and CDR2: SQVTM and ANQGSEA. The variable domain in full, with the rest retrieved from reference TRBV29-1 and TRBJ1-2, is SAVISQKPSRDICQRGTSLTIQCQVDSQVTMMFWYRQQPGQSLTLIATANQGSEATYESGFVIDKFPISRPNLTFSTLTVSNMSPEDSSIYLCSVGDGNYGYTFGSGTRLTVV.